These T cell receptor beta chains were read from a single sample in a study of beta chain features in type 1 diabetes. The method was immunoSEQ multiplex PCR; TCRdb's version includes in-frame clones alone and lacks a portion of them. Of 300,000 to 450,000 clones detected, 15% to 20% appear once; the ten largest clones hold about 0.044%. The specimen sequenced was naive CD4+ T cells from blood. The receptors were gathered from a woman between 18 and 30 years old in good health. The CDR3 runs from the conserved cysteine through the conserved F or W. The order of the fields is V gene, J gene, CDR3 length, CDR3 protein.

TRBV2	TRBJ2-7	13	CASSDTEAYEQYF
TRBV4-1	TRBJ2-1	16	CASSQEKRGSYNEQFF
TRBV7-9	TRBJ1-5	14	CASSLGTGVQPQHF
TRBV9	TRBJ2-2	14	CASSLDPGAGELFF
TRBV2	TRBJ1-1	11	CASRASTEAFF
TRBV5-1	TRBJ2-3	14	CASSLAADTDTQYF
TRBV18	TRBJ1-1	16	CASSPRAPTMNTEAFF
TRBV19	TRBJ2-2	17	CASSRQGPMGNTGELFF
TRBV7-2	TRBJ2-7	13	CASSARTILEQYF
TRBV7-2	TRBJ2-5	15	CASSLAPGQPETQYF
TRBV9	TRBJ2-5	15	CASSEGPGTEETQYF
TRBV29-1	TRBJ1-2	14	CSVAGREANYGYTF
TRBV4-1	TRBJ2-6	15	CASSQGRGGANVLTF
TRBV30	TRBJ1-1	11	CAWNVQAEAFF
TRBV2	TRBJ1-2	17	CASKGPGGQGSSEGYTF
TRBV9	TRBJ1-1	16	CASSVAIGSMNTEAFF
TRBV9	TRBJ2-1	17	CASSAIRGTSGNNEQFF
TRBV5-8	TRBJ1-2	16	CASSFSGTGSNYGYTF
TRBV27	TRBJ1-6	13	CASSTGYNSPLHF
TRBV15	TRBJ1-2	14	CATKEARRDYGYTF